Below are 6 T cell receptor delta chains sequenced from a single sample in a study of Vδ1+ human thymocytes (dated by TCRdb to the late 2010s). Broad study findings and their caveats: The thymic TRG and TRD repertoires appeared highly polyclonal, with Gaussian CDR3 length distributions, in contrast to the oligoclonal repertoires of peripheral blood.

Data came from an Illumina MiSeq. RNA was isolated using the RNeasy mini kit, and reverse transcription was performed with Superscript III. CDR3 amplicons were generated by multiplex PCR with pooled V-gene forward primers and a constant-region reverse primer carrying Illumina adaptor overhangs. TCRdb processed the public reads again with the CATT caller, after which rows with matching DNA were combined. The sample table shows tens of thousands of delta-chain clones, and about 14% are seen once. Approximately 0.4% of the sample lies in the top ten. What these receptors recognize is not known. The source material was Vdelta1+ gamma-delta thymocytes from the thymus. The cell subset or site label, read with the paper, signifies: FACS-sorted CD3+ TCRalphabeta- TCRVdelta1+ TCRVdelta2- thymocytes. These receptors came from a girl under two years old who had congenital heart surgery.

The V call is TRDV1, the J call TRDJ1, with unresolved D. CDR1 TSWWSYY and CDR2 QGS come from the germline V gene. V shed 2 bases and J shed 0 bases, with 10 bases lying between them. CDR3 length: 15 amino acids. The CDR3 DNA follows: TGTGCTCTTGGGGAAATCAAGCCGGACACCGATAAACTCATCTTT. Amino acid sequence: CALGEIKPDTDKLIF.

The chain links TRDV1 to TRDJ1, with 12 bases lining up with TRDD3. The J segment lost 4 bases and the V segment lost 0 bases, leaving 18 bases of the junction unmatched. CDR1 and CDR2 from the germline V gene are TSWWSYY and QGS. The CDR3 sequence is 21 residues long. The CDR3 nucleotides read TGTGCTCTTGGGGAACTAAGAACACCAACTGGGGGATACACGAAGAGCGATAAACTCATCTTT. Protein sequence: CALGELRTPTGGYTKSDKLIF.

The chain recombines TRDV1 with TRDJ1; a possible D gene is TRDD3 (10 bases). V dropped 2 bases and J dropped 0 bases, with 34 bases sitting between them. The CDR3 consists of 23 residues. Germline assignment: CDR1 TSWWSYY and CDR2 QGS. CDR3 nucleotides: TGTGCTCTTGGGGAAGGCCTTCCTACGTCCGTTGGGGGATACCCCAGGTACACCGATAAACTCATCTTT. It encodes CALGEGLPTSVGGYPRYTDKLIF.

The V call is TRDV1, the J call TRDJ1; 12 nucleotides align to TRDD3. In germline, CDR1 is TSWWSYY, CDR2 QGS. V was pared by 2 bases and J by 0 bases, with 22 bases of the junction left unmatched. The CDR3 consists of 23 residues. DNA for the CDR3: TGTGCTCTTGGGGAAGTAATCCTACAAAACTGGGGGATACCAACATTCTACACCGATAAACTCATCTTT. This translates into CALGEVILQNWGIPTFYTDKLIF.

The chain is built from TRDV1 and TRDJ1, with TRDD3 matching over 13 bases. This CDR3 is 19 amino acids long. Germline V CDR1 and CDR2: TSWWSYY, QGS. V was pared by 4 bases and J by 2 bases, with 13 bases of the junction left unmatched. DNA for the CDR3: TGTGCTCTTGGGGCTATCCCACACTGGGGGATACGGCGGACCGATAAACTCATCTTT. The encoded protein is CALGAIPHWGIRRTDKLIF.

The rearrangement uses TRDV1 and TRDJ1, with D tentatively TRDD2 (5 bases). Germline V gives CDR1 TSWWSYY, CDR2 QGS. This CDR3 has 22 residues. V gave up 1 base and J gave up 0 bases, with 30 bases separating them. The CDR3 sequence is CALGERRKGAPTGLTYTDKLIF. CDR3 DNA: TGTGCTCTTGGGGAACGCCGAAAAGGGGCCCCTACCGGACTGACGTACACCGATAAACTCATCTTT.